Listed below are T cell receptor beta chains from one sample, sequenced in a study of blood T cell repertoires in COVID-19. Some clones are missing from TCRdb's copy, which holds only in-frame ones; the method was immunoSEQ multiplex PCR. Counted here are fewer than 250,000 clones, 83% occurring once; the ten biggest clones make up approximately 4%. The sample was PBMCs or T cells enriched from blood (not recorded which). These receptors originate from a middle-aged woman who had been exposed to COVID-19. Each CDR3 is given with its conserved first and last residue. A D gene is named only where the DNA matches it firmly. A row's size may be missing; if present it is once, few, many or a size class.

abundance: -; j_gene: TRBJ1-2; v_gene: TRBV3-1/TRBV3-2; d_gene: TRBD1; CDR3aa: CASSQEWQGDGYTF; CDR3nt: TGTGCCAGCAGCCAAGAATGGCAGGGGGATGGCTACACCTTC
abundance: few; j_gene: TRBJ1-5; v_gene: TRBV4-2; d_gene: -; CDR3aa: CASSQEAEQPQHF; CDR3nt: TGTGCCAGCAGCCAAGAGGCAGAACAGCCCCAGCATTTT
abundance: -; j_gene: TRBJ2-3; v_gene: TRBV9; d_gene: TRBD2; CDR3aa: CASSERTGTSGTNTDTQYF; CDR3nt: TGTGCCAGCAGCGAGCGGACCGGGACTAGCGGTACTAACACAGATACGCAGTATTTT
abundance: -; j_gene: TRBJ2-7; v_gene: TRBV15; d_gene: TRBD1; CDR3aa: CATSRDRGTGASEQYF; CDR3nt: TGTGCCACCAGCAGAGACAGGGGGACAGGGGCAAGCGAGCAGTACTTC
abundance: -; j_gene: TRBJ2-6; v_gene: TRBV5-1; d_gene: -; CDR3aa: CASSSERDFGTGANVLTF; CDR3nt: TGCGCCAGCAGCTCGGAAAGGGACTTTGGGACTGGGGCCAACGTCCTGACTTTC
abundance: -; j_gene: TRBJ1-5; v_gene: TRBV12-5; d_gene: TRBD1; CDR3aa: CASGLVLTGTGAPQHF; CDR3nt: TGTGCTAGTGGTTTGGTCCTTACCGGGACAGGGGCCCCCCAGCATTTT
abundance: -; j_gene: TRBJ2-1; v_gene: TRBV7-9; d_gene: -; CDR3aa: CASSLESHNEQFF; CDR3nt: TGTGCCAGCAGCTTAGAGAGTCACAATGAGCAGTTCTTC
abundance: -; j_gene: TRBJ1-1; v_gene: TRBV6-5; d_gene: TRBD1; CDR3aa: CASSYSGQGSTEAFF; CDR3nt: TGTGCCAGCAGTTACTCGGGACAGGGGAGCACTGAAGCTTTCTTT
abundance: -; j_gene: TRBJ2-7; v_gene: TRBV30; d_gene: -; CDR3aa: CAWSVPESGQVFAYEQYF; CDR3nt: TGTGCCTGGAGTGTACCTGAGTCAGGGCAGGTGTTCGCCTACGAGCAGTACTTC
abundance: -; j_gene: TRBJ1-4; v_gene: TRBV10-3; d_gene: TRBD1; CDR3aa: CASRQGYDEKLFF; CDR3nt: TGTGCCTCGAGACAGGGTTACGATGAAAAACTGTTTTTT
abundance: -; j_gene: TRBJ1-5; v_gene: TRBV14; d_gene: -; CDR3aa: CASSQNLNQPQHF; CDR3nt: TGTGCCAGCAGCCAAAATCTAAATCAGCCCCAGCATTTT
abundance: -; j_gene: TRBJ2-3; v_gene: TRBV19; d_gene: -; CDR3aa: CASSIQASTDTQYF; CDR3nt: TGTGCCAGTAGTATCCAGGCCTCCACAGATACGCAGTATTTT
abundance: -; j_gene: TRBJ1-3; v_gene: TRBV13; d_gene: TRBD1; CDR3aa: CASSSRDRGGNTIYF; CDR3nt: TGTGCCAGCAGCTCCCGGGACAGGGGAGGAAACACCATATATTTT
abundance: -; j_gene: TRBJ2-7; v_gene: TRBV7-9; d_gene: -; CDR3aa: CVSRDSLNSYEQYF; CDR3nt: TGTGTCAGTCGAGACAGCCTCAATTCCTACGAGCAGTACTTC
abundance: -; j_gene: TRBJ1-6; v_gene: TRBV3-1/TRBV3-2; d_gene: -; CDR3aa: CASNNRDSPLHF; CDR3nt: TGTGCCAGCAACAACAGAGATTCACCCCTCCACTTT
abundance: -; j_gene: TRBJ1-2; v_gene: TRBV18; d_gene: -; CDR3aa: CASSKGQSNYGYTF; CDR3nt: TGTGCCAGCTCGAAAGGACAGTCCAACTATGGCTACACCTTC
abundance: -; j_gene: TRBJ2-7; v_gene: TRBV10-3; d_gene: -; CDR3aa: CATGTPTYEQYF; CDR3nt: TGTGCCACGGGGACACCTACCTACGAGCAGTACTTC
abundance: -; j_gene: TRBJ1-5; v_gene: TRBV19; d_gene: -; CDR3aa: CASSITTGDQPQHF; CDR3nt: TGTGCCAGTAGTATAACGACCGGGGATCAGCCCCAGCATTTT
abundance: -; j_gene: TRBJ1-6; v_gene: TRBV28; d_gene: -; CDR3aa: CASSPPQGATVNSPLHF; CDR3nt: TGTGCCAGCAGTCCTCCCCAAGGGGCGACGGTGAATTCACCCCTCCACTTT
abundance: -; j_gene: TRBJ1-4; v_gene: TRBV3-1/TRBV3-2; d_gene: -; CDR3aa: CASSRVGGTRPGKLFF; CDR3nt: TGTGCCAGCAGCCGAGTGGGAGGGACCAGGCCAGGAAAACTGTTTTTT
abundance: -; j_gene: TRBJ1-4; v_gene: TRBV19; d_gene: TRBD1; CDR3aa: CASSIGQGGIEKLFF; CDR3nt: TGTGCCAGTAGTATCGGACAGGGGGGGATCGAAAAACTGTTTTTT
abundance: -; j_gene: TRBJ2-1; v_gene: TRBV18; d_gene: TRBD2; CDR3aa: CASSPNVRTSGGANEQFF; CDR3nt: TGTGCCAGCTCACCAAATGTCCGCACTAGCGGGGGGGCTAATGAGCAGTTCTTC
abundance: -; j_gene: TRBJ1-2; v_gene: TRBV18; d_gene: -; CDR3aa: CASSETDNYGYTF; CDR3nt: TGTGCCAGCTCAGAAACAGATAACTATGGCTACACCTTC
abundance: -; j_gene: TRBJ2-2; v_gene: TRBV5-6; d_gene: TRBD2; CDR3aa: CASSLDGTSGGGLGKLFF; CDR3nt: TGTGCCAGCAGCTTGGACGGGACCAGCGGGGGGGGCCTAGGGAAGCTGTTTTTT
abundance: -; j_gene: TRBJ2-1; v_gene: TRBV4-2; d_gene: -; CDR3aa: CASSQDAAGAVNEQFF; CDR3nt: TGTGCCAGCAGCCAAGATGCGGCGGGGGCAGTCAATGAGCAGTTCTTC
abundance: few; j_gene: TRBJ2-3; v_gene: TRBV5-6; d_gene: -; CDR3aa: CASRKFSRGMGTDTQYF; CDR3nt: TGTGCCAGCAGGAAATTCTCTAGGGGTATGGGCACAGATACGCAGTATTTT
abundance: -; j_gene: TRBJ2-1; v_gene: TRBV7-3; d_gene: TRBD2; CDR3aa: CASSLSGGADSYNEQFF; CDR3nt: TGTGCCAGCAGCCTTAGCGGGGGGGCTGACTCCTACAATGAGCAGTTCTTC
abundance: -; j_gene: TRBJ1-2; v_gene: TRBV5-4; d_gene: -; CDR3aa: CASSLRDRPYGYTF; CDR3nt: TGTGCCAGCAGCTTGCGTGACAGACCCTATGGCTACACCTTC
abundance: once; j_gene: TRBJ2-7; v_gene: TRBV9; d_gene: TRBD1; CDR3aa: CASSVGKGGNEQYF; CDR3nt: TGTGCCAGCAGCGTAGGTAAAGGGGGCAACGAGCAGTACTTC
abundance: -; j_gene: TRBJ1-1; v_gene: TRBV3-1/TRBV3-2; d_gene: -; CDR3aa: CASSHRGNTEAFF; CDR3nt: TGTGCCAGCAGCCACCGGGGGAACACTGAAGCTTTCTTT
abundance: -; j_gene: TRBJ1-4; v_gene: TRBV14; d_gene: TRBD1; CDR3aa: CASSPRTGGNEKLFF; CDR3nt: TGTGCCAGCAGCCCCCGGACAGGGGGTAATGAAAAACTGTTTTTT
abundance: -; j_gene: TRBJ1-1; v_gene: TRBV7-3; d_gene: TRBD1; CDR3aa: CASSSLTGGYTEAFF; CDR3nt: TGTGCCAGCAGTTCTCTTACAGGGGGCTACACTGAAGCTTTCTTT
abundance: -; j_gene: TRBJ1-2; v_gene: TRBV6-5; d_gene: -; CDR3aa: CASSGRGNYGYTF; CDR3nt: TGTGCCAGCTCCGGTAGGGGGAACTATGGCTACACCTTC
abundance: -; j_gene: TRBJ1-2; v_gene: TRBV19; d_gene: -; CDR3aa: CASTELWPPPRQDHGYTF; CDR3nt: TGTGCCTCCACCGAGCTTTGGCCACCCCCCAGACAGGATCATGGCTACACCTTC
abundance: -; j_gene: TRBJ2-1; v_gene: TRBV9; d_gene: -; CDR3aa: CASSVAGGRINEQFF; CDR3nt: TGTGCCAGCAGCGTAGCAGGGGGGAGGATCAATGAGCAGTTCTTC
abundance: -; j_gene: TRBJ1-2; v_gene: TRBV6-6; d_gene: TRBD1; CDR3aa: CASRGTGGRGYTF; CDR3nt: TGTGCCAGCAGAGGGACAGGGGGGAGGGGCTACACCTTC